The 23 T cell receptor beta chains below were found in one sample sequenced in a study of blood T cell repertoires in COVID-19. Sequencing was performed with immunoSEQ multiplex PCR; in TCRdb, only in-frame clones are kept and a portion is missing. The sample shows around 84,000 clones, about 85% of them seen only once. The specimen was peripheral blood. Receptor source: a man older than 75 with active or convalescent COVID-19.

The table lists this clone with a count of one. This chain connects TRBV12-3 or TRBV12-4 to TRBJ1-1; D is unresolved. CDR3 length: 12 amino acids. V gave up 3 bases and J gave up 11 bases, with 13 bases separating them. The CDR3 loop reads CASSLSQYGAFF. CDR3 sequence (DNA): TGTGCCAGCAGTTTGAGTCAATACGGGGCTTTCTTT.

CDR3 protein: CASKRQETQYF. CDR3 DNA sequence: TGTGCCAGCAAGCGGCAAGAGACCCAGTACTTC. The rearrangement joins TRBV28 to TRBJ2-5, with D possibly matching TRBD2 (5 bases). The CDR3 has 11 residues. In germline, CDR1 is MDHEN, CDR2 SYDVKM. V was cut by 7 bases and J by 2 bases, with 5 bases left in between.

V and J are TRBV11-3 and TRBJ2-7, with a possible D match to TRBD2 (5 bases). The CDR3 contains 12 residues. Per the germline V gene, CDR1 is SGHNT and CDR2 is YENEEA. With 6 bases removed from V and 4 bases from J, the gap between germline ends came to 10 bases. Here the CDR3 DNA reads TGTGCCAGCAGTAAACGGGAATACGAGCAGTACGTC. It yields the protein CASSKREYEQYV.

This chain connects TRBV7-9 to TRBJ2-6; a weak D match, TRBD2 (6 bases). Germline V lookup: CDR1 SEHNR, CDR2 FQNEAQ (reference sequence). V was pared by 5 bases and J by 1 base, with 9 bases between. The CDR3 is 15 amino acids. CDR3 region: CASSSSGSGANVLTF. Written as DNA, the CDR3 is TGTGCCAGCAGCAGCAGCGGGTCTGGGGCCAACGTCCTGACTTTC.

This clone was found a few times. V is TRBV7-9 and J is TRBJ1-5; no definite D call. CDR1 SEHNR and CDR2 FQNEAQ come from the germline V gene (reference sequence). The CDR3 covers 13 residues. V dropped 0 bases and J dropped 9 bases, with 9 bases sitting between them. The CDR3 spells CASSLAGAGPQHF. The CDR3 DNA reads TGTGCCAGCAGCTTAGCAGGTGCGGGGCCCCAGCATTTT.

The chain's CDR3 is CASCLESITDTQYF. CDR3 DNA: TGTGCCAGCTGCCTTGAGAGCATCACAGATACGCAGTATTTT. V is TRBV28 and J is TRBJ2-3; D remains unclear. Between the trimmed V and J ends, which lost 8 bases and 2 bases, there was a span of 14 bases. This CDR3 comprises 14 residues. Germline values: CDR1 MDHEN, CDR2 SYDVKM.

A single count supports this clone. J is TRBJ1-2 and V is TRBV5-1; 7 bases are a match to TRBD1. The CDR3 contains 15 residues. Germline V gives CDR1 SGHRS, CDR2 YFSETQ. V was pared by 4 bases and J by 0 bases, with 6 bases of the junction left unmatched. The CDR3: CASSGQQGPNYGYTF. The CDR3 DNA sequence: TGCGCCAGCAGCGGACAACAGGGGCCTAACTATGGCTACACCTTC.

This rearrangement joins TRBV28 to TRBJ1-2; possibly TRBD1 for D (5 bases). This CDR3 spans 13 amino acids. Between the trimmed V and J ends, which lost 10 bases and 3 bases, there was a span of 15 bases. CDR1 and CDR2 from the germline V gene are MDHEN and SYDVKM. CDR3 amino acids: CATQNGGDYGYTF. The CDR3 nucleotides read TGTGCCACCCAGAACGGGGGGGACTATGGCTACACCTTC.

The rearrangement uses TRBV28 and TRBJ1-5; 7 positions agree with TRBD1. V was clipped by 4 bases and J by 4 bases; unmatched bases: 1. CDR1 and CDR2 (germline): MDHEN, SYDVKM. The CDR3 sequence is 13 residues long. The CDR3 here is CASSSDRNQPQHF. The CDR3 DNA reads TGTGCCAGCAGTTCGGACAGGAATCAGCCCCAGCATTTT.

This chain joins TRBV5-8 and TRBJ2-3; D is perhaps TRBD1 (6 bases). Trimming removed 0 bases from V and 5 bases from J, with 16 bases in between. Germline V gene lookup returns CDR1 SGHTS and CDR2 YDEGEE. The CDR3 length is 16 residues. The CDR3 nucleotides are TGTGCCAGCAGCTTGGTTGCCGTCAGGGGTAGAGATACGCAGTATTTT. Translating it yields CASSLVAVRGRDTQYF.

The CDR3 loop reads CASSLRGKQYV. The DNA for the CDR3 is TGTGCCAGCAGCTTGAGGGGAAAGCAGTACGTC. V and J are TRBV5-8 and TRBJ2-7; possibly TRBD1 for D (5 bases). V dropped 1 base and J dropped 8 bases, with 7 bases sitting between them. Per germline, CDR1 SGHTS and CDR2 YDEGEE. The CDR3 loop spans 11 amino acids.

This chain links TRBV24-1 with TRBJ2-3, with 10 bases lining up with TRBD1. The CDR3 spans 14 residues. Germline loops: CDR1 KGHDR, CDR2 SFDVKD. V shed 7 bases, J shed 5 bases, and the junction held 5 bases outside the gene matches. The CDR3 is CATRETGGKDTQYF. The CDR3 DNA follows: TGTGCCACCAGGGAGACAGGGGGCAAAGATACGCAGTATTTT.

CDR3 coding DNA: TGTGCCAGCAGTAAAGGAGGAGGTTACACTGAAGCTTTCTTT. Translating gives CASSKGGGYTEAFF. The chain has TRBV28 and TRBJ1-1; D not resolved. CDR3 length: 14 amino acids. Germline loops: CDR1 MDHEN, CDR2 SYDVKM. V was cut by 5 bases and J by 3 bases, with 13 bases left in between.

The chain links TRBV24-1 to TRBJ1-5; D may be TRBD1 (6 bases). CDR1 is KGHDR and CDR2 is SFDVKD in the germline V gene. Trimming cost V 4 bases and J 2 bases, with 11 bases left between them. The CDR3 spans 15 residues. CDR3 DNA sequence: TGTGCCACCAGTGACGCAGGGGACGGCAATCAGCCCCAGCATTTT. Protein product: CATSDAGDGNQPQHF.

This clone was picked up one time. CDR3 nucleotides: TGCGCCAGCAGCCAAGATGGCTTAGTACAGGGATTATCCGGGGCCAACGTCCTGACTTTC. Translation gives CASSQDGLVQGLSGANVLTF. This chain uses TRBV4-1 with TRBJ2-6; perhaps TRBD1 as D (6 bases). The germline V gene has CDR1 MGHRA and CDR2 YSYEKL. CDR3 length: 20 amino acids. V was shortened by 0 bases and J by 4 bases, with 22 bases between the two germline ends.

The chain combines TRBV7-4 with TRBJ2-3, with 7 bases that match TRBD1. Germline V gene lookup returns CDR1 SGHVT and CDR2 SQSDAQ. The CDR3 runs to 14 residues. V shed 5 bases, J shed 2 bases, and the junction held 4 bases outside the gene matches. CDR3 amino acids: CASSPGQFTDTQYF. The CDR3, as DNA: TGTGCCAGCAGCCCGGGACAGTTCACAGATACGCAGTATTTT.

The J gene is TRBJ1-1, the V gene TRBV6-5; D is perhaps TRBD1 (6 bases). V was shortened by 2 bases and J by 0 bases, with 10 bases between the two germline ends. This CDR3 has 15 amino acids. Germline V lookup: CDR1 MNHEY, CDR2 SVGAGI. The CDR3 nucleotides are TGTGCCAGCAGTTACAGGTCAGGGGTGAACACTGAAGCTTTCTTT. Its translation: CASSYRSGVNTEAFF.

The CDR3 protein is CASSSGLHEAFF. DNA of the CDR3: TGTGCCAGCAGTTCGGGACTGCATGAAGCTTTCTTT. This chain links TRBV28 with TRBJ1-1, with a tentative D call TRBD1 (5 bases). This CDR3 is 12 amino acids long. V dropped 4 bases and J dropped 7 bases, with 10 bases sitting between them. The V gene's germline CDR1 is MDHEN and CDR2 SYDVKM.

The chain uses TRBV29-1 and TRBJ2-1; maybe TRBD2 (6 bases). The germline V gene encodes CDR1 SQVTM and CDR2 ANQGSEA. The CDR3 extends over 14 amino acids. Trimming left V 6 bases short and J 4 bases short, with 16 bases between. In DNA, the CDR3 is TGCAGCGTGACCTGGGGCAGCGGGTACAATGAGCAGTTCTTC. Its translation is CSVTWGSGYNEQFF.

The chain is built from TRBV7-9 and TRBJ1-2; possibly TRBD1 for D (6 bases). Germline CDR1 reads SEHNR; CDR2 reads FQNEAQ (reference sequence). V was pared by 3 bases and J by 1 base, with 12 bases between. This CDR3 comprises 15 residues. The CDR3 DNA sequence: TGTGCCAGCAGCTTCGAAGGGGGTCGTAACTATGGCTACACCTTC. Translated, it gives CASSFEGGRNYGYTF.

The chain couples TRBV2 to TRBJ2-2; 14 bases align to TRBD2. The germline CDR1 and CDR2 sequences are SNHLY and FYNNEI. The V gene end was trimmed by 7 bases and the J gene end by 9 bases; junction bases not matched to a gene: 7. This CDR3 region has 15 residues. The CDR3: CASTAGLAGDRELFF. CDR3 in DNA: TGTGCCAGCACTGCGGGACTAGCGGGAGATCGGGAGCTGTTTTTT.

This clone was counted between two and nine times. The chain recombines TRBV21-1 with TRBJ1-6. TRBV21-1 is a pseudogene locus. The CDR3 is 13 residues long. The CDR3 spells CARPPGSNSPLHF. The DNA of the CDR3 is TGTGCCAGACCCCCGGGTAGTAATTCACCCCTCCACTTT.

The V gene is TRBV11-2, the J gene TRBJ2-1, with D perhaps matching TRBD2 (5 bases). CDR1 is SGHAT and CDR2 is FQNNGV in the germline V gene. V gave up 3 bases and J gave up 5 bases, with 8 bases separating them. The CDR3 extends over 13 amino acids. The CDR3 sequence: CASSFGLNNEQFF. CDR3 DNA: TGTGCCAGCAGCTTTGGACTCAACAATGAGCAGTTCTTC.